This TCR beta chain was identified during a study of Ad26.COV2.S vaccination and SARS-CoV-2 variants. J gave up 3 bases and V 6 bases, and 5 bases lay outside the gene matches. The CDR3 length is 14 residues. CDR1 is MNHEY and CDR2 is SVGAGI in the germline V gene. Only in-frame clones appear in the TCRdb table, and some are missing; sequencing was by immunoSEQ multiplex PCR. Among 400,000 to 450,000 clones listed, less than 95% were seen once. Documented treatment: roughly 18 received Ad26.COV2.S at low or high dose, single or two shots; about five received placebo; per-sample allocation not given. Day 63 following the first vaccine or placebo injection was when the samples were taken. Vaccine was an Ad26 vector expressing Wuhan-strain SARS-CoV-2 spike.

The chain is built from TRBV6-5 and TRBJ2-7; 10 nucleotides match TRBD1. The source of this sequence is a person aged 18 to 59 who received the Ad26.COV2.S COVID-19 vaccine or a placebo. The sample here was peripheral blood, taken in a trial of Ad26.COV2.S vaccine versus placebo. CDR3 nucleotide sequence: TGTGCCAGCAGCTACGACAGGGGGCTCTACGAGCAGTACTTC. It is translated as CASSYDRGLYEQYF.